One sample yielded the 19 T cell receptor beta chains listed below, sequenced in a study of cytomegalovirus exposure and HLA in healthy donors. PCR used 60 Vbeta primers and 13 Jbeta primers. Sequencing was performed with immunoSEQ multiplex PCR; in TCRdb, only in-frame clones are kept and a portion is missing. Of around 120,000 clones listed, 60% to 80% are singletons. What was sequenced was PBMCs. These receptors came from a woman aged 60-75 years in good health and CMV-seropositive.

With respect to this clone: The identical CDR3 is also encoded by other nucleotide sequences in the sample. V is TRBV9 and J is TRBJ1-3; possibly TRBD1 for D (5 bases). The CDR3 is 14 amino acids. Trimming stripped 0 bases from V and 2 bases from J, with 6 bases between. CDR1 is SGDLS and CDR2 is YYNGEE in the germline V gene. CDR3 sequence: CASSVGTTGNTIYF. CDR3 in DNA: TGTGCCAGCAGCGTAGGGACAACTGGAAACACCATATATTTT.

The chain carries TRBV19 and TRBJ1-2; TRBD1 matches at 8 bases. This CDR3 has 13 amino acids. Germline CDR1 is LNHDA and CDR2 is SQIVND (reference sequence). After removal of 6 bases from V and 3 bases from J, the junction contained 3 bases not matched to a gene. CDR3 DNA: TGTGCCAGTAGGCCGGGACAGGACTATGGCTACACCTTC. Its protein product is CASRPGQDYGYTF.

V gene TRBV6-5 combines with J gene TRBJ2-1; 12 bases are a match to TRBD2. V was clipped by 6 bases and J by 8 bases; unmatched bases: 8. Per germline, CDR1 MNHEY and CDR2 SVGAGI. The CDR3 consists of 15 residues. The CDR3 loop is CASSSPSGGADEQFF. CDR3 bases: TGTGCCAGCAGCTCCCCTAGCGGGGGGGCGGATGAGCAGTTCTTC.

The chain joins TRBV4-1 to TRBJ1-6; no reliable D call. Germline loops: CDR1 MGHRA, CDR2 YSYEKL. The CDR3 runs 13 residues. V lost 5 bases and J lost 10, with 12 bases in between. Here the CDR3 DNA reads TGCGCCAGCAGCGGCCCCAGTTTGTCACCCCTCCACTTT. It is translated as CASSGPSLSPLHF.

The chain joins TRBV2 to TRBJ1-6; D unresolved. Germline lookup yields CDR1 SNHLY and CDR2 FYNNEI. The CDR3 spans 13 residues. V lost 1 base to trimming and J lost 10 bases, with 8 bases between them. The CDR3 region has the DNA TGTGCCAGCAGTGAAGAGTCCCTATCACCCCTCCACTTT. As protein: CASSEESLSPLHF.

This clone was detected only a few times. This CDR3 reads CASSIGRTVSYEQYF. CDR3 in DNA: TGTGCCAGTAGTATCGGTAGGACAGTCTCCTACGAGCAGTACTTC. This rearrangement joins TRBV19 to TRBJ2-7, with D possibly matching TRBD1 (6 bases). The CDR3 totals 15 residues. Germline V lookup: CDR1 LNHDA, CDR2 SQIVND (reference sequence). The germline V and J ends were trimmed by 3 bases and 0 bases, with 12 bases remaining between them.

The table lists this clone with a count of one. This chain uses TRBV10-3 with TRBJ2-1; 7 nucleotides align to TRBD1. The CDR3 loop spans 13 amino acids. V was pared by 5 bases and J by 7 bases, with 5 bases of the junction left unmatched. The germline V gene has CDR1 ENHRY and CDR2 SYGVKD. The CDR3 DNA reads TGTGCCATCAGTCCAACAGGGGTAAATGAGCAGTTCTTC. Translating it yields CAISPTGVNEQFF.

V and J are TRBV11-2 and TRBJ2-5, with TRBD2 matching 10 bases. The CDR3 is made up of 15 amino acids. The junction had 1 base not matched to a gene; V was cut back by 3 bases and J by 0 bases. The germline gives CDR1 SGHAT, CDR2 FQNNGV. The CDR3 sequence: CASSFGTSDQETQYF. CDR3 coding DNA: TGTGCCAGCAGCTTTGGGACTAGCGACCAAGAGACCCAGTACTTC.

This chain links TRBV19 with TRBJ1-1; D perhaps matches TRBD1 (5 bases). The CDR3 contains 13 residues. Trimming took off 10 bases at V and 1 base at J, with 13 bases between the two ends. Germline V lookup: CDR1 LNHDA, CDR2 SQIVND (reference sequence). CDR3 bases: TGTGCCACTGCAAGGGGTTCGAACACTGAAGCTTTCTTT. Translated: CATARGSNTEAFF. The full variable domain, completed using reference TRBV19 and TRBJ1-1, is DGGITQSPKYLFRKEGQNVTLSCEQNLNHDAMYWYRQDPGQGLRLIYYSQIVNDFQKGDIAEGYSVSREKKESFPLTVTSAQKNPTAFYLCATARGSNTEAFFGQGTRLTVV.

The chain is built from TRBV6-5 and TRBJ2-7, with 7 bases matching TRBD1. With 6 bases clipped from V and 3 bases from J, the junction kept 8 bases outside the gene matches. This CDR3 comprises 14 residues. Germline V lookup: CDR1 MNHEY, CDR2 SVGAGI. The CDR3 spells CASSRRDSYYEQYF. The CDR3 DNA is TGTGCCAGCAGCCGCCGGGACAGCTACTACGAGCAGTACTTC.

The chain is built from TRBV4-1 and TRBJ1-1; TRBD1 is a possible D gene (5 bases). The V end was cut by 1 base, the J end by 5 bases, with 8 bases between. Germline loops: CDR1 MGHRA, CDR2 YSYEKL. The CDR3 has 13 amino acids. This CDR3 is CASSQVRDTEAFF. CDR3 in DNA: TGCGCCAGCAGCCAAGTCAGGGATACTGAAGCTTTCTTT.

The J gene is TRBJ1-1, the V gene TRBV5-1; 10 bases match TRBD1. The V gene's germline CDR1 is SGHRS and CDR2 YFSETQ. Trimming removed 3 bases from V and 3 bases from J; junction bases left unmatched: 5. The CDR3 has 15 residues. CDR3 bases: TGCGCCAGCAGCTCCTACGGACAGGGGGACACTGAAGCTTTCTTT. Encoded protein: CASSSYGQGDTEAFF.

The rearrangement joins TRBV2 to TRBJ2-7; 8 bases match TRBD2. There are 14 residues in the CDR3. CDR1 is SNHLY and CDR2 is FYNNEI in the germline V gene. Unmatched junction bases numbered 11, after V lost 8 bases and J lost 5 bases. CDR3 nucleotide sequence: TGTGCCAGCCCTCTACTGGGACTAGGGGACGAGCAGTACTTC. Its translation: CASPLLGLGDEQYF.

Regarding this clone: Other DNA sequences in this sample translate to the same CDR3. The chain couples TRBV19 to TRBJ1-6, with 7 bases fitting TRBD1. The J segment lost 8 bases and the V segment lost 5 bases, leaving 0 bases of the junction unmatched. This CDR3 comprises 12 residues. CDR1 is LNHDA, CDR2 SQIVND, per germline (reference sequence). CDR3 sequence reads: CASSGQDSPLHF. CDR3 sequence (DNA): TGTGCCAGTAGTGGACAGGATTCACCCCTCCACTTT. Based on the CDR3 plus reference TRBV19 and TRBJ1-6, the full variable domain is DGGITQSPKYLFRKEGQNVTLSCEQNLNHDAMYWYRQDPGQGLRLIYYSQIVNDFQKGDIAEGYSVSREKKESFPLTVTSAQKNPTAFYLCASSGQDSPLHFGNGTRLTVT.

The V and J genes are TRBV27 and TRBJ2-7; D uncertain. Trimming left V 2 bases short and J 0 bases short, with 8 bases between. The germline V gene encodes CDR1 MNHEY and CDR2 SMNVEV (reference sequence). The CDR3 sequence is 14 residues long. CDR3 residues: CASSLQARSYEQYF. DNA for the CDR3: TGTGCCAGCAGTTTACAGGCCCGCTCCTACGAGCAGTACTTC.

V gene TRBV4-1 combines with J gene TRBJ2-7, with TRBD1 matching 10 bases. The trim removed 3 bases at V and 3 bases at J, leaving 5 bases unmatched. CDR3 size: 15 residues. CDR1 and CDR2 (germline): MGHRA, YSYEKL. CDR3 protein: CASSHGTGEFYEQYF. DNA for the CDR3: TGCGCCAGCAGCCACGGGACAGGGGAGTTCTACGAGCAGTACTTC.

This clone has just one count. The chain carries TRBV7-2 and TRBJ2-5; 12 positions match TRBD2. Germline values: CDR1 SGHTA, CDR2 FQGNSA. This CDR3 has 16 residues. After removal of 3 bases from V and 5 bases from J, the junction contained 7 bases not matched to a gene. CDR3 residues: CASSLPSGGAGETQYF. CDR3 bases: TGTGCCAGCAGCTTGCCTAGCGGGGGGGCCGGGGAGACCCAGTACTTC.

The chain carries TRBV18 and TRBJ2-2; a weak D match, TRBD1 (5 bases). This CDR3 is 17 amino acids long. Germline CDR1 is KGHSH and CDR2 is LQKENI. V gave up 3 bases and J gave up 2 bases, with 16 bases separating them. CDR3 loop: CASSPPTGQPNTGELFF. In DNA, the CDR3 is TGTGCCAGCTCACCTCCTACCGGACAACCTAACACCGGGGAGCTGTTTTTT.

The chain couples TRBV10-2 to TRBJ2-7; 7 nucleotides line up with TRBD1. The CDR3 is made up of 17 amino acids. With 7 bases clipped from V and 2 bases from J, the junction kept 17 bases outside the gene matches. CDR1 and CDR2 (germline): WSHSY, SAAADI. This CDR3 reads CASTQASTGPNPYEQYF. The CDR3, as DNA: TGCGCCAGCACTCAAGCATCGACAGGGCCGAACCCCTACGAGCAGTACTTC.